What follows are 17 T cell receptor beta chains derived from one specimen sequenced in a study of radiation and T cells in renal cell carcinoma (dated by TCRdb to about 2020). Read against the paper, the sample's time point label means: blood 4 weeks post-SBRT, at nephrectomy. The treatment or condition label of this sample denotes: 15 Gy SBRT to primary tumor, nephrectomy 4 weeks later. The method behind the library was the immunoSEQ multiplex PCR assay. TCRdb took this table from immuneACCESS and kept in-frame rearrangements with V and J called. Such tables lack part of the clones; where checked against another copy, unresolved V genes explain under half of the gap, and the rest is unexplained. The sample table records just under 150,000 clones; approximately 86% of these occur just once. The ten largest clones capture around 17% of the sample. Sequencing used blood, obtained from a patient whose treatment included radiotherapy and nephrectomy. Receptors originate from a woman in her fifties or sixties with renal cell carcinoma.

This rearrangement joins TRBV28 to TRBJ1-6, with D unclear. This CDR3 region has 12 residues. The V gene lost 4 bases and the J gene lost 9 bases, with 7 bases spanning the gap. From germline, CDR1 is MDHEN and CDR2 SYDVKM. Here the CDR3 DNA reads TGTGCCAGCAGTTGGCAACGTTCACCCCTCCACTTT. This codes for CASSWQRSPLHF.

As regards this clone: Other nucleotide sequences in the sample specify the same CDR3. The chain carries TRBV4-3 and TRBJ2-7; TRBD1 is a possible D gene (6 bases). V dropped 2 bases and J dropped 4 bases, with 9 bases sitting between them. CDR1 and CDR2 (germline): LGHNA, YSLEER. This CDR3 is 13 amino acids long. CDR3 loop: CASSQRQGYEQYF. DNA of the CDR3: TGCGCCAGCAGCCAACGCCAGGGGTACGAGCAGTACTTC.

V and J are TRBV2 and TRBJ2-1; no reliable D call. Looked up from germline, CDR1 is SNHLY and CDR2 is FYNNEI. This CDR3 region has 11 residues. V lost 4 bases to trimming and J lost 9 bases, with 7 bases between them. CDR3 loop: CASSVRSEQFF. In nucleotides, the CDR3 is TGTGCCAGCAGTGTGAGGTCTGAGCAGTTCTTC.

This chain uses TRBV19 with TRBJ1-5, with a possible D match to TRBD1 (6 bases). CDR1 is LNHDA and CDR2 is SQIVND in the germline V gene (reference sequence). The CDR3 has 15 residues. Trimming removed 9 bases at V and 3 bases at J, with 18 bases between. CDR3 region: CASQISGTHNQPQHF. CDR3 in DNA: TGTGCCAGCCAAATATCCGGGACACACAATCAGCCCCAGCATTTT.

The gene calls are TRBV5-4 and TRBJ1-1; the D gene is possibly TRBD1 (6 bases). Trimming took 0 bases from V and 1 from J, leaving 10 bases between them. Germline V gives CDR1 SGHNT, CDR2 YYREEE (reference sequence). CDR3 length: 15 residues. CDR3 amino acids: CASSLVVRGNTEAFF. The CDR3 nucleotides are TGTGCCAGCAGCTTGGTTGTCAGGGGGAACACTGAAGCTTTCTTT.

This clone has only a few counts. The V gene is TRBV19, the J gene TRBJ2-3; 7 bases agree with TRBD2. There are 13 residues in the CDR3. The ends lost 10 bases at V and 5 bases at J; junction bases unmatched: 9. The germline V gene has CDR1 LNHDA and CDR2 SQIVND (reference sequence). The CDR3 DNA reads TGTGCCACCGGGAGGCAGGGCATAGATACGCAGTATTTT. Its protein is CATGRQGIDTQYF.

V gene TRBV28 combines with J gene TRBJ1-1, with 7 bases identical to TRBD1. The CDR3 is 16 residues long. CDR1 and CDR2 from the germline V gene are MDHEN and SYDVKM. V lost 7 bases to trimming and J lost 1 base; unmatched junction nucleotides: 12. As DNA, the CDR3 is TGTGCCAGCACCCCTCCTGCGGGACAGAAGAACACTGAAGCTTTCTTT. It translates to CASTPPAGQKNTEAFF.

This clone was recorded a few times. The chain combines TRBV18 with TRBJ1-1; tentative D call: TRBD1 (6 bases). This CDR3 is 12 amino acids long. The V gene lost 3 bases and the J gene lost 5 bases, with 7 bases spanning the gap. Germline V lookup: CDR1 KGHSH, CDR2 LQKENI. The CDR3 sequence: CASSPDRTEAFF. CDR3 nucleotide sequence: TGTGCCAGCTCACCGGACAGAACTGAAGCTTTCTTT.

The chain couples TRBV10-1 to TRBJ2-3; 9 bases map to TRBD2. CDR1 WNHNN and CDR2 SYGVQD come from the germline V gene (reference sequence). The length of the CDR3 is 16 residues. V trimming: 3 bases; J trimming: 2 bases; junction bases outside the gene matches: 6. This CDR3 is CASSDPAGGNTDTQYF. DNA of the CDR3: TGCGCCAGCAGTGATCCAGCGGGGGGCAACACAGATACGCAGTATTTT.

V usage is TRBV7-7 and J usage is TRBJ2-3; the D is unclear. V lost 0 bases and J 6 bases, leaving 7 bases between the germline ends. Germline V lookup: CDR1 SSHAT, CDR2 FNYEAQ (reference sequence). The CDR3 length is 13 residues. CDR3 DNA: TGTGCCAGCAGCTTAGCGTTTAAGGATACGCAGTATTTT. Its protein is CASSLAFKDTQYF.

The chain carries TRBV4-3 and TRBJ1-1; TRBD1 is a possible D gene (6 bases). The V end was cut by 4 bases, the J end by 5 bases, with 17 bases between. The CDR3 sequence is 15 residues long. Germline V lookup: CDR1 LGHNA, CDR2 YSLEER. This chain's CDR3 is CASSLSGGAPTEAFF. The CDR3 coding sequence is TGCGCCAGCAGCCTCTCGGGGGGGGCGCCGACTGAAGCTTTCTTT.

The table lists this clone with a count of one. V gene TRBV30 combines with J gene TRBJ1-5; a weak D match, TRBD1 (5 bases). CDR3 length: 15 residues. V dropped 2 bases and J dropped 4 bases, with 15 bases sitting between them. Germline-derived CDR1 and CDR2 are GTSNPN and SVGIG (reference sequence). The CDR3: CAWSLGGSANQPQHF. Written as DNA, the CDR3 is TGTGCCTGGAGTTTGGGGGGTTCCGCTAATCAGCCCCAGCATTTT. The full variable domain, completed using reference TRBV30 and TRBJ1-5, is SQTIHQWPATLVQPVGSPLSLECTVEGTSNPNLYWYRQAAGRGLQLLFYSVGIGQISSEVPQNLSASRPQDRQFILSSKKLLLSDSGFYLCAWSLGGSANQPQHFGDGTRLSIL.

The chain employs TRBV7-2 and TRBJ2-3, with 12 positions matching TRBD2. V lost 5 bases, J lost 4 bases, and 7 bases stayed unmatched. Germline CDR1 SGHTA, CDR2 FQGNSA. The CDR3 sequence is 16 residues long. The CDR3: CASSKMTSGSSDTQYF. The CDR3 nucleotides read TGTGCCAGCAGCAAGATGACTAGCGGGAGTTCAGATACGCAGTATTTT.

The V gene is TRBV19, the J gene TRBJ2-5; 7 nucleotides match TRBD1. The CDR3 is 14 amino acids. Per the germline V gene, CDR1 is LNHDA and CDR2 is SQIVND (reference sequence). The ends lost 4 bases at V and 4 bases at J; junction bases unmatched: 6. CDR3 nucleotide sequence: TGTGCCAGTAGTAGAGACAGGGAAGGAGAGACCCAGTACTTC. Translated, it gives CASSRDREGETQYF.

The rearrangement joins TRBV2 to TRBJ1-1; D is unresolved. The CDR3 extends over 12 amino acids. Trimming stripped 6 bases from V and 1 base from J, with 6 bases between. The V gene's germline CDR1 is SNHLY and CDR2 FYNNEI. CDR3 nucleotides: TGTGCCAGCAGGCAGTGGAACACTGAAGCTTTCTTT. Amino acid sequence: CASRQWNTEAFF. Using reference TRBV2 and TRBJ1-1 for the parts outside the CDR3, the full variable domain is EPEVTQTPSHQVTQMGQEVILRCVPISNHLYFYWYRQILGQKVEFLVSFYNNEISEKSEIFDDQFSVERPDGSNFTLKIRSTKLEDSAMYFCASRQWNTEAFFGQGTRLTVV.

The chain carries TRBV15 and TRBJ2-1, with TRBD1 identical over 11 bases. V shed 0 bases, J shed 3 bases, and the junction held 4 bases outside the gene matches. Germline V CDR1 and CDR2: LNHNV, YYDKDF (reference sequence). CDR3 length: 17 residues. CDR3 in amino acids: CATSRDSGTGGYNEQFF. The CDR3 bases are TGTGCCACCAGCAGAGATAGTGGGACAGGGGGCTACAATGAGCAGTTCTTC.

The genes are TRBV5-6 and TRBJ2-6, with D unclear. Germline V gene sequence: CDR1 SGHDT, CDR2 YYEEEE. The germline V and J ends were trimmed by 2 bases and 5 bases, with 5 bases remaining between them. CDR3 size: 13 residues. The CDR3 nucleotides are TGTGCCAGCAGCTTTCCCCGGGCCAACGTCCTGACTTTC. Residues: CASSFPRANVLTF.